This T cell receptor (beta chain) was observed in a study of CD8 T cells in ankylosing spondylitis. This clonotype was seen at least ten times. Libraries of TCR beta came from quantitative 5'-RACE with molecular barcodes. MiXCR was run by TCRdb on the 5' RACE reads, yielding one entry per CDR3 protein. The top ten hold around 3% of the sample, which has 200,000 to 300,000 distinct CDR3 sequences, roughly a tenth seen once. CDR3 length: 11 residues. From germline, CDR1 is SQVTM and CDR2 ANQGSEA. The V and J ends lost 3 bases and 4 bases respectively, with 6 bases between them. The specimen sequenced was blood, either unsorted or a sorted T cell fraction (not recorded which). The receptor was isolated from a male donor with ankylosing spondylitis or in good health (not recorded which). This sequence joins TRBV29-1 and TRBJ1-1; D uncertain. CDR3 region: CSVEGFTEAFF. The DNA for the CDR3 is TGCAGCGTTGAGGGTTTCACTGAAGCTTTCTTT.